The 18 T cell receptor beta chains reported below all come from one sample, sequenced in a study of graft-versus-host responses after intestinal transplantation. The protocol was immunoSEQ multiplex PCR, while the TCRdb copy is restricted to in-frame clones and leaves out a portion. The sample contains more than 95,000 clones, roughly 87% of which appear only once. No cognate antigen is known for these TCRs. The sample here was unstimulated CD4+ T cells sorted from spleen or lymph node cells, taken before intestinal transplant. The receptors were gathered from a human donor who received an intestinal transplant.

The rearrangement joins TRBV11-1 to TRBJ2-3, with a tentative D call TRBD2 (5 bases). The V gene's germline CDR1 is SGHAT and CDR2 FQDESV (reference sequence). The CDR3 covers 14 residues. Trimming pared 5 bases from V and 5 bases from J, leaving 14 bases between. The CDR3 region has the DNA TGTGCCAGCAGCATGGAGGCTATGGGAGATACGCAGTATTTT. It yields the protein CASSMEAMGDTQYF.

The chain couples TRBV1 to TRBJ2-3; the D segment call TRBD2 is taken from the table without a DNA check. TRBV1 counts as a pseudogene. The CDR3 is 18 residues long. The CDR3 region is CTSSQETPLAGGPGTQYF. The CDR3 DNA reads TGCACCAGCAGCCAGGAAACGCCGCTAGCGGGAGGGCCCGGGACGCAGTATTTT.

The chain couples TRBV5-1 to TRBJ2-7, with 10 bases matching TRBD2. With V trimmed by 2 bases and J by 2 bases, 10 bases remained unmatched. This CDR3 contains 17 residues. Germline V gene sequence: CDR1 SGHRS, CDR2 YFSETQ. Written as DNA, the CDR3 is TGCGCCAGCAGCTTTCCCGGTCGTAGCGGGGGGACCTACGAGCAGTACTTC. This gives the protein CASSFPGRSGGTYEQYF.

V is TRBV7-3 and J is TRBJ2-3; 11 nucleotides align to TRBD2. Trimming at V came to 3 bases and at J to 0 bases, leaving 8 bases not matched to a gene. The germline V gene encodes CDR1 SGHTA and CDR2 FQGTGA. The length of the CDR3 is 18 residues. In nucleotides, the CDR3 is TGTGCCAGCAGCTTCGCTAGCGGGGGGACAACTAGCACAGATACGCAGTATTTT. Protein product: CASSFASGGTTSTDTQYF.

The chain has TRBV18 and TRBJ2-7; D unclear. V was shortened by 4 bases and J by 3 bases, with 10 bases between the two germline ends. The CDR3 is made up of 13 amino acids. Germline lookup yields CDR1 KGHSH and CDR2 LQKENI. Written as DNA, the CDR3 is TGTGCCAGCTCACGTGGAGATTTCTACGAGCAGTACTTC. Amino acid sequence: CASSRGDFYEQYF.

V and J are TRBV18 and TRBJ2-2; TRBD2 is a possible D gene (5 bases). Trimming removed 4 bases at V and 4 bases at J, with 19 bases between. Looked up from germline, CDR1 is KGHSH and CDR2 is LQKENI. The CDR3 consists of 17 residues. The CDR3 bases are TGTGCCAGCTCACAAACCGTCGAGGGATCCGTCACCGGGGAGCTGTTTTTT. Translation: CASSQTVEGSVTGELFF.

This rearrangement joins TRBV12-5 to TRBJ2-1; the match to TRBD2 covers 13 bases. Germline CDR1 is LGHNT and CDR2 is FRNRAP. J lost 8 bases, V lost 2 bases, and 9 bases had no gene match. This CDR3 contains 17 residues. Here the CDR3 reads CASGLYRGLAGLDEQFF. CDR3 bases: TGTGCTAGTGGTTTGTATCGGGGACTAGCGGGGCTGGATGAGCAGTTCTTC.

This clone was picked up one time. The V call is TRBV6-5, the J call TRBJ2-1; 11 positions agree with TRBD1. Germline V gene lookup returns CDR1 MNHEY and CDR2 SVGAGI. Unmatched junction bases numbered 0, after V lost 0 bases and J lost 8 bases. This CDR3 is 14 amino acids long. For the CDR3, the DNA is TGTGCCAGCAGTTACTCGGGACAGGGGGATGAGCAGTTCTTC. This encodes CASSYSGQGDEQFF.

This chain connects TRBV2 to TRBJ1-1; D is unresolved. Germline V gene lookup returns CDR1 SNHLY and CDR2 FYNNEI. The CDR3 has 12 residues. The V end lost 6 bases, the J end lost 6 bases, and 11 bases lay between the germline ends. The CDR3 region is CASRGLGAEAFF. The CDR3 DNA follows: TGTGCCAGCAGGGGTCTCGGCGCTGAAGCTTTCTTT.

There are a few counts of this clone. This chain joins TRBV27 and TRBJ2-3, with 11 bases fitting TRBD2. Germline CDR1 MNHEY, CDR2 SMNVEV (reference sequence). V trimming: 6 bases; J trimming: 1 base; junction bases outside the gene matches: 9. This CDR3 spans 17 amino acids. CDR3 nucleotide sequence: TGTGCCAGCAGCTGGGTAGCGGGAGGGCCGGGCACAGATACGCAGTATTTT. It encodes CASSWVAGGPGTDTQYF.

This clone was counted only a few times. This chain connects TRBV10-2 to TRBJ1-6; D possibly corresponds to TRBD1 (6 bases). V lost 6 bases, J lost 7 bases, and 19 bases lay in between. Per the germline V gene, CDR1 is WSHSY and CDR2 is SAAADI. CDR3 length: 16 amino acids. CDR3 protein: CASRASWQGRNSPLHF. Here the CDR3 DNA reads TGCGCCAGCAGGGCGTCTTGGCAGGGGAGGAATTCACCCCTCCACTTT.

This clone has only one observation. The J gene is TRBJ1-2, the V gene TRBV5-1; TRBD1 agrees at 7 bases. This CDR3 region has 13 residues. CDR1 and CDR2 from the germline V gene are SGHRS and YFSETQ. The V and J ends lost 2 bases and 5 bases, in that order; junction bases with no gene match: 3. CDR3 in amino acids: CASSFDREYGYTF. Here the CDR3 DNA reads TGCGCCAGCAGCTTTGACAGGGAGTATGGCTACACCTTC.

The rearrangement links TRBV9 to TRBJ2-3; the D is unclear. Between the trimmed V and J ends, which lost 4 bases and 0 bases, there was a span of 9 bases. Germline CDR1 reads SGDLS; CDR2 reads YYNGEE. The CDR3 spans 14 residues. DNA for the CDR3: TGTGCCAGCAGCCGCCTATTTAGCACAGATACGCAGTATTTT. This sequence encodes CASSRLFSTDTQYF. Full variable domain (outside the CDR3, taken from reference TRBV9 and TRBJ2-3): DSGVTQTPKHLITATGQRVTLRCSPRSGDLSVYWYQQSLDQGLQFLIQYYNGEERAKGNILERFSAQQFPDLHSELNLSSLELGDSALYFCASSRLFSTDTQYFGPGTRLTVL.

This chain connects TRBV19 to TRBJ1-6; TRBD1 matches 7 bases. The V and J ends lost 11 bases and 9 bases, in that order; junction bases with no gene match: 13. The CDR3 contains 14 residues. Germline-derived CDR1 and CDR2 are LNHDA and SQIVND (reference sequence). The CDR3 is CAAGQSDRISPLHF. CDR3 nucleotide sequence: TGTGCCGCGGGACAGTCTGACAGGATTTCACCCCTCCACTTT. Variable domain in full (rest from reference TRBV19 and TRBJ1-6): DGGITQSPKYLFRKEGQNVTLSCEQNLNHDAMYWYRQDPGQGLRLIYYSQIVNDFQKGDIAEGYSVSREKKESFPLTVTSAQKNPTAFYLCAAGQSDRISPLHFGNGTRLTVT.

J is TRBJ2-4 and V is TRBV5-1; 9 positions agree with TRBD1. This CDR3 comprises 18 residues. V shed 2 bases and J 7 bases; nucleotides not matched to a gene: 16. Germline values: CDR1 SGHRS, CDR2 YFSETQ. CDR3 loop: CASSLTAGTGRSDNIQYF. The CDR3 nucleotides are TGCGCCAGCAGCTTAACCGCCGGGACAGGGCGTAGCGATAACATTCAGTACTTC.

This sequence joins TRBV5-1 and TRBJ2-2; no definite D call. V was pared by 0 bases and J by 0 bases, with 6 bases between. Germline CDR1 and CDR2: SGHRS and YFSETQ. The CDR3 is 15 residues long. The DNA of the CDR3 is TGCGCCAGCAGCTTGGTCAGCCCGAACACCGGGGAGCTGTTTTTT. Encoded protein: CASSLVSPNTGELFF.

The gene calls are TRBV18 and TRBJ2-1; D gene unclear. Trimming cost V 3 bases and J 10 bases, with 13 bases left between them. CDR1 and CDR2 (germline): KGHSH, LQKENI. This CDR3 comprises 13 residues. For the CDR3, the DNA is TGTGCCAGCTCACCGGGTCGCTATGCAGAGCAGTTCTTC. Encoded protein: CASSPGRYAEQFF.

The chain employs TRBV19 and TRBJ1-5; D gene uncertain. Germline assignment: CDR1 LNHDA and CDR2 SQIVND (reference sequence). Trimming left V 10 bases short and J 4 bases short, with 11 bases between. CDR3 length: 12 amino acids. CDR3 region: CATQGPNQPQHF. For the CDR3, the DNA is TGTGCCACCCAAGGGCCGAATCAGCCCCAGCATTTT.